A selection of T cell receptor beta chains follows, all from one sample in a study of cytomegalovirus exposure and HLA in healthy donors. Using immunoSEQ multiplex PCR, the repertoire was profiled, and TCRdb retains in-frame clones only, with some absent. This table has 180,000 or so clones, around 80% appearing once. The sequenced sample was PBMCs. The receptor set was obtained from a woman between 45 and 60 years old in good health and CMV-seropositive. The CDR3 runs from the conserved cysteine through the conserved F or W.

CASRKETGWGDTQYF TRBV7-3
CSVERDRGQNEAFF TRBV29-1
CASSRTSGGDKTDTQYF TRBV5-4
CASSFTSGSYNEQFF TRBV7-3
CASSSGAGQGTNYGYTF TRBV7-6
CASSTSGSYTGELFF TRBV5-5
CASSQSKHPPRHEQYF TRBV4-3
CASSLGGPTDTQYF TRBV6-5
CAWSVGQWGLFYGYTF TRBV30
CASSQGSSYNEQFF TRBV19
CSVLLLARMETQYF TRBV29-1
CAVRTGTSGYNEQFF TRBV10-3
CSVEGSWQGAGARTYEQYF TRBV29-1
CASKIRGASSGNTIYF TRBV19
CASSTGTVQNIQYF TRBV5-5